This TCR beta chain was identified in a study of blood T cell repertoires in COVID-19. Overall study context: Donors in the United States, Italy and Spain gave samples during acute or convalescent COVID-19. PBMCs, B-cell-depleted T cells, or T cells provided the cDNA or gDNA that made up the material.

Trimming shortened V by 1 base and J by 5 bases, and 12 bases separated the two germline ends. Germline CDR1 and CDR2: SGHKS and YYEKEE (reference sequence). This CDR3 comprises 15 residues. This clone was seen a single time. How the authors handled the data: Quantification of nucleated cells was approximated via reference gene primer amplification. Using immunoSEQ multiplex PCR, the repertoire was profiled, and TCRdb retains in-frame clones only, with some absent. That table supplies the V and J calls and clone size; D and trimming were determined from the DNA. The data contain about 200,000 clones, around 80% of them singletons.

The source material was peripheral blood. This chain uses TRBV5-5 with TRBJ2-2; D is possibly TRBD2 (6 bases). The TCR comes from a woman at least 80 years old with active or convalescent COVID-19. The CDR3 here is CASSLMSAGTGELFF. The CDR3 nucleotides read TGTGCCAGCAGCTTGATGTCGGCGGGGACCGGGGAGCTGTTTTTT. Variable domain in full (rest from reference TRBV5-5 and TRBJ2-2): DAGVTQSPTHLIKTRGQQVTLRCSPISGHKSVSWYQQVLGQGPQFIFQYYEKEERGRGNFPDRFSARQFPNYSSELNVNALLLGDSALYLCASSLMSAGTGELFFGEGSRLTVL.